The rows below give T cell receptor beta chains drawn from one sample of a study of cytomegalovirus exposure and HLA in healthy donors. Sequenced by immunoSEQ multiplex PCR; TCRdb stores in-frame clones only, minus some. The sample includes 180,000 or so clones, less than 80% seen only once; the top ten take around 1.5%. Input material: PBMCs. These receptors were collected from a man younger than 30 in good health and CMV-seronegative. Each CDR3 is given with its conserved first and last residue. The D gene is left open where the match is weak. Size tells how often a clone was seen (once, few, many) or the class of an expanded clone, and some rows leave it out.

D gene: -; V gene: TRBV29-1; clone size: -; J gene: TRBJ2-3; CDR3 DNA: TGCAGCGCCGCGGGGAGCGCAGATACGCAGTATTTT; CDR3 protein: CSAAGSADTQYF
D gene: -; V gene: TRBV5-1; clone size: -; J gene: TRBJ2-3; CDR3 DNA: TGCGCCAGCAGCTTGGAGGCCGACTACCCCCTCGGAGATACGCAGTATTTT; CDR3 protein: CASSLEADYPLGDTQYF
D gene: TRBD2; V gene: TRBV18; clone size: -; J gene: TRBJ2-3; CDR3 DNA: TGTGCCAGCTCACCACCGTTTGCGGGACTAGCGGGGAGCGCTAGCACAGATACGCAGTATTTT; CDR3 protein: CASSPPFAGLAGSASTDTQYF
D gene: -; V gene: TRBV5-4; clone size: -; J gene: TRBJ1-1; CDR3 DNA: TGTGCCAGCAGCTTGGAACGGGGGAACACTGAAGCTTTCTTT; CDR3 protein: CASSLERGNTEAFF
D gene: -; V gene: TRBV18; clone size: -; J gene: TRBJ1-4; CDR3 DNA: TGTGCCAGCTCACCGCGGCAACAGGCAACTAATGAAAAACTGTTTTTT; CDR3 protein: CASSPRQQATNEKLFF
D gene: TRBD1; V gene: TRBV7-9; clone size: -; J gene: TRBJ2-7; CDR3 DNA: TGTGCCAGCAGCCCAAACCTCCGGGACAGGGCCGAGCAGTACTTC; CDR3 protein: CASSPNLRDRAEQYF
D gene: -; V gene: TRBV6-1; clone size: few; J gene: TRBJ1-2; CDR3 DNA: TGTGCCAGCAGTGAAGCTCCGGGTGGCTATGGCTACACCTTC; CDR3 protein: CASSEAPGGYGYTF
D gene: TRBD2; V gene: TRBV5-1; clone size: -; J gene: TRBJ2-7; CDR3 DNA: TGCGCCAGCAGCTTGGCCGGACTAGCTTACGAGCAGTACTTC; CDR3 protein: CASSLAGLAYEQYF
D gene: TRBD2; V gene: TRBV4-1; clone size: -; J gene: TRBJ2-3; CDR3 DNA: TGCGCCAGCAGCCGCATTAATCAACCGGGACTAGCGGTCACAGATACGCAGTATTTT; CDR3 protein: CASSRINQPGLAVTDTQYF
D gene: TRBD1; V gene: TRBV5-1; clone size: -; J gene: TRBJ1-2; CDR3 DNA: TGCGCCAGCAGGGAGGGGACAGGCGTGAACTATGGCTACACCTTC; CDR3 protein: CASREGTGVNYGYTF
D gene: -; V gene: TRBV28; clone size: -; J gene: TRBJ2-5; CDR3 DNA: TGTGCCAGCAGTTCAGGGGTTGCAGAGACCCAGTACTTC; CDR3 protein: CASSSGVAETQYF
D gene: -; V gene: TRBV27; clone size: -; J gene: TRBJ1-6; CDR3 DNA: TGTGCCAGCAGGCGCGGCGACTATAATTCACCCCTCCACTTT; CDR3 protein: CASRRGDYNSPLHF
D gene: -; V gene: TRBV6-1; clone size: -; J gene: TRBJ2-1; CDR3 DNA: TGTGCCAGCAGTGAAGATCGTGGGACAATGGGGCAGTTCTTC; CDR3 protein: CASSEDRGTMGQFF
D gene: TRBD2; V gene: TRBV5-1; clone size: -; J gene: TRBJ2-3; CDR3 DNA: TGCGCCAGCACACCACTAGCGGGGACAGATACGCAGTATTTT; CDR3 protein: CASTPLAGTDTQYF
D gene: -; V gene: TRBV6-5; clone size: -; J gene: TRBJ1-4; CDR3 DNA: TGTGCCAGCACCCAGAACCGCGAAAAACTGTTTTTT; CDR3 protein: CASTQNREKLFF
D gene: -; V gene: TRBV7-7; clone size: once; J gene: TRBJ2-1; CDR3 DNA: TGTGCTAGCAGCGCCTCGGCAGGGGCGTCCTACAATGAGCAGTTCTTC; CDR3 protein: CASSASAGASYNEQFF
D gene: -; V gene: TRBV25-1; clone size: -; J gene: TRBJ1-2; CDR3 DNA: TGTGCCAGCAGTGAATTTGGACAAAACTATGGCTACACCTTC; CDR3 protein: CASSEFGQNYGYTF
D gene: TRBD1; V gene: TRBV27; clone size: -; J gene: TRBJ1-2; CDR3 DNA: TGTGCCAGCAGCCTCAAGACAGGGGGTGGATATGGCTACACCTTC; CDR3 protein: CASSLKTGGGYGYTF
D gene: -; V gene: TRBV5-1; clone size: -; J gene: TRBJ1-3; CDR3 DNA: TGCGCCAGCAAACAGGACGACTCTGGAAACACCATATATTTT; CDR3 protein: CASKQDDSGNTIYF
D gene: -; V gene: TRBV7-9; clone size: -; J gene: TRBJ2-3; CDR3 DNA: TGTGCCAGCAGCTTAGGGGGGGGGCAAAAAACAGATACGCAGTATTTT; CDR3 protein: CASSLGGGQKTDTQYF
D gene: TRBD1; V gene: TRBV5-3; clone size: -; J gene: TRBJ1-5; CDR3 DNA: TGTGCCAGAAGCACTAAACACAGGGGAAGCAATCAGCCCCAGCATTTT; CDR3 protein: CARSTKHRGSNQPQHF
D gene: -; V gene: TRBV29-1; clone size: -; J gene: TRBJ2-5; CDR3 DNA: TGCAGCGTTGAGTCTGACACGCGTTGGACCCAGTACTTC; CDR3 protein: CSVESDTRWTQYF
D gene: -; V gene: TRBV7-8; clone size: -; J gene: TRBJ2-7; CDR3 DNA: TGTGCCACCCTCGGGGCAGGGAGGAGGGAGCAGTACTTC; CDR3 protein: CATLGAGRREQYF
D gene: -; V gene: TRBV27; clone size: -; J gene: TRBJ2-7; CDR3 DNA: TGTGCCAGCTCCCCCTCGGGGGTACTGACCTACGAGCAGTACTTC; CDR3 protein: CASSPSGVLTYEQYF
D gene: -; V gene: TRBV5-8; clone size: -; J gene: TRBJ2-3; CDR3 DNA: TGTGCCAGCAGCTCGGGAAAGCGTAGCACAGATACGCAGTATTTT; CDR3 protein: CASSSGKRSTDTQYF
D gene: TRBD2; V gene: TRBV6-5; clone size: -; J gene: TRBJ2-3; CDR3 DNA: TGTGCCAGCAGTTACGGGCGGGAGGGTAGAGATACGCAGTATTTT; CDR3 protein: CASSYGREGRDTQYF